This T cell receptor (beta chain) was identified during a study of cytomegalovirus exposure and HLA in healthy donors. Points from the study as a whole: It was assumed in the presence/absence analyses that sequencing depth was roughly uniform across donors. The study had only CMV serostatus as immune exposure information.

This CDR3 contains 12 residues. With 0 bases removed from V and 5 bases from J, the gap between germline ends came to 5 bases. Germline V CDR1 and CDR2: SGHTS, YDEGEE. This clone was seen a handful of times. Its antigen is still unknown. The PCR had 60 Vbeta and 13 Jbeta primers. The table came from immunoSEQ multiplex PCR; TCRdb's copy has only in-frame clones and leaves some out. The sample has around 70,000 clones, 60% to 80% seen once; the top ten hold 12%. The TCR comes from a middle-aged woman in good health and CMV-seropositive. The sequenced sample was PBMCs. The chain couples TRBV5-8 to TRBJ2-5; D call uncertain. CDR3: CASSLGRETQYF. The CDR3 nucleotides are TGTGCCAGCAGCTTGGGGCGGGAGACCCAGTACTTC.